The 25 T cell receptor beta chains in this list originate from one sample, sequenced in a study of T cells in Graves' hyperthyroidism and ophthalmopathy. The TCR beta CDR3 regions underwent amplification using RNA transcripts as the source. During a first-round RT-PCR of the TCR CDR3, the HTBI primer set was used. MiXCR, run by TCRdb on the multiplex PCR reads, gives a single entry per CDR3 protein. This repertoire shows roughly 400,000 distinct CDR3 sequences, over 11% found once; its top ten account for 25% to 30%. The sequencing input was blood. The receptors were gathered from a man between 50 and 59 years old with Graves' ophthalmopathy.

This clonotype was picked up many times. This chain joins TRBV20-1 and TRBJ2-5; 9 positions agree with TRBD2. This CDR3 has 14 amino acids. Germline lookup yields CDR1 DFQATT and CDR2 SNEGSKA (reference sequence). After removal of 1 base from V and 7 bases from J, the junction contained 7 bases not matched to a gene. The CDR3 region is CSARAGGRAGTQYF. The CDR3 bases are TGCAGTGCTAGAGCCGGCGGGAGGGCCGGGACCCAGTACTTC.

This clonotype was found many times. The J gene is TRBJ2-3, the V gene TRBV2; D is undetermined. V dropped 3 bases and J dropped 0 bases, with 13 bases sitting between them. From germline, CDR1 is SNHLY and CDR2 FYNNEI. CDR3 length: 16 amino acids. CDR3 sequence reads: CASSDFGLPSTDTQYF. Written as DNA, the CDR3 is TGTGCCAGCAGTGACTTTGGGCTGCCTAGCACAGATACGCAGTATTTT.

This chain connects TRBV2 to TRBJ2-6; 10 nucleotides match TRBD1. The length of the CDR3 is 16 residues. Germline V gives CDR1 SNHLY, CDR2 FYNNEI. V trimming: 11 bases; J trimming: 1 base; junction bases outside the gene matches: 8. As DNA, the CDR3 is TGTGCCCGCCAGGACAGGGGGTTGTCTGGGGCCAACGTCCTGACTTTC. Translating it yields CARQDRGLSGANVLTF.

There are many counts of this clonotype. The chain is built from TRBV7-8 and TRBJ2-7; 11 bases match TRBD2. The V segment lost 5 bases and the J segment 5 bases; nucleotides outside the gene matches: 20. The CDR3 totals 19 residues. In germline, CDR1 is SGHVS, CDR2 FQNEAQ. The CDR3 DNA follows: TGTGCCAGCAGCGTTAGGACGGGTCTTAGCGGGAGGGCCCAGAACGAGCAGTACTTC. This gives the protein CASSVRTGLSGRAQNEQYF. Supplemented by reference TRBV7-8 and TRBJ2-7, the full variable domain reads GAGVSQSPRYKVAKRGQDVALRCDPISGHVSLFWYQQALGQGPEFLTYFQNEAQLDKSGLPSDRFFAERPEGSVSTLKIQRTQQEDSAVYLCASSVRTGLSGRAQNEQYFGPGTRLTVT.

The sample holds many counts of this clonotype. This chain links TRBV28 with TRBJ1-4; no firm D call. Germline values: CDR1 MDHEN, CDR2 SYDVKM. The CDR3 is 15 residues long. V was clipped by 4 bases and J by 4 bases, with 13 bases between them. The CDR3 loop is CASSSPAMGNEKLFF. The CDR3 DNA reads TGTGCCAGCAGTTCCCCCGCTATGGGTAATGAAAAACTGTTTTTT.

This clonotype has more than one count but fewer than ten. The chain links TRBV29-1 to TRBJ2-1; D not resolved. CDR1 is SQVTM and CDR2 is ANQGSEA in the germline V gene. The CDR3 loop spans 13 amino acids. Trimming took 3 bases from V and 6 from J, leaving 12 bases between them. CDR3 sequence: CSVDGFQCNEQFF. CDR3 sequence (DNA): TGCAGCGTTGACGGATTCCAATGCAATGAGCAGTTCTTC.

The chain joins TRBV19 to TRBJ2-5; TRBD2 is a possible D gene (6 bases). Trimming cost V 3 bases and J 2 bases, with 16 bases left between them. Germline V gene lookup returns CDR1 LNHDA and CDR2 SQIVND (reference sequence). This CDR3 has 16 residues. CDR3 DNA: TGTGCCAGTAGTATTTGGAGGGGCGGGGTTCAAGAGACCCAGTACTTC. Its protein product is CASSIWRGGVQETQYF.

A remark on this clonotype: A much larger clone differs by one base, so this may be a read error. The genes are TRBV5-1 and TRBJ2-5; 7 nucleotides agree with TRBD1. There are 15 residues in the CDR3. Germline V lookup: CDR1 SGHRS, CDR2 YFSETQ. The CDR3 here is CTSRSRGSEQETQYF. CDR3 DNA: TGCACCAGCAGGTCCAGGGGGTCCGAGCAAGAGACCCAGTACTTC.

This clonotype was seen a few times. The gene calls are TRBV6-8 and TRBJ2-6; possibly TRBD1 for D (5 bases). Germline CDR1 MNHGY, CDR2 SAAAGT. The ends were cut back, 7 bases at V and 1 base at J, with 14 bases in the middle. This CDR3 spans 16 amino acids. The CDR3 DNA reads as TGTGCCAGCAAACCCACAGGTTTTTCTGGGGCCAACGTCCTGACTTTC. Its protein product is CASKPTGFSGANVLTF.

This clonotype was found many times. The chain recombines TRBV12-3 or TRBV12-4 with TRBJ1-1; TRBD1 might be the D (6 bases). This CDR3 is built from 14 residues. V was pared by 5 bases and J by 6 bases, with 16 bases between. CDR3 nucleotide sequence: TGTGCCAGCAGTGTCGCCGGGACACTACCTGAAGCTTTCTTT. Translated, it gives CASSVAGTLPEAFF.

In this sample, this clonotype turned up a few times. The V call is TRBV6-1, the J call TRBJ1-4, with D possibly matching TRBD1 (6 bases). Germline assignment: CDR1 MNHNS and CDR2 SASEGT. CDR3 length: 14 residues. V lost 4 bases and J lost 8, with 14 bases in between. The CDR3 loop is CASSGVLGGEKLFF. Written as DNA, the CDR3 is TGTGCCAGCAGTGGTGTTCTGGGGGGCGAAAAACTGTTTTTT.

Concerning this clonotype itself: Just one base apart from a much larger clone, this may be a read error. The chain links TRBV6-5 to TRBJ2-5; 8 nucleotides match TRBD2. This CDR3 spans 16 amino acids. The germline V gene has CDR1 MNHEY and CDR2 SVGAGI. The junction had 4 bases not matched to a gene; V was cut back by 0 bases and J by 1 base. The CDR3 loop reads CASSYSKTSAQETQYF. CDR3 DNA: TGTGCCAGCAGTTACTCGAAGACTAGCGCCCAAGAGACCCAGTACTTC.

This clonotype was seen a few times. The chain combines TRBV25-1 with TRBJ2-3; perhaps TRBD1 as D (6 bases). This CDR3 comprises 15 residues. V shed 0 bases and J shed 5 bases, with 12 bases lying between them. The germline V gene has CDR1 MGHDK and CDR2 SYGVNS. In DNA, the CDR3 is TGTGCCAGCAGTGAATACCGGCAGGGGCTAGATACGCAGTATTTT. It codes for CASSEYRQGLDTQYF.

This clonotype was observed many times. J is TRBJ2-7 and V is TRBV20-1, with a possible D match to TRBD1 (6 bases). The length of the CDR3 is 12 residues. V gave up 2 bases and J gave up 4 bases, with 9 bases separating them. Germline CDR1 is DFQATT and CDR2 is SNEGSKA (reference sequence). CDR3 in DNA: TGCAGTGCTAGAACAACAGGGTACGAGCAGTACTTC. Translating gives CSARTTGYEQYF.

The chain couples TRBV2 to TRBJ2-7; 8 positions agree with TRBD1. Unmatched junction bases numbered 5, after V lost 7 bases and J lost 0 bases. The CDR3 is 14 amino acids. CDR1 is SNHLY and CDR2 is FYNNEI in the germline V gene. The CDR3 spells CASTGQGLSYEQYF. The CDR3 DNA reads TGTGCCAGCACCGGACAGGGCCTCTCCTACGAGCAGTACTTC.

The sample holds a few counts of this clonotype. The chain combines TRBV24-1 with TRBJ2-1, with D perhaps matching TRBD2 (6 bases). Looked up from germline, CDR1 is KGHDR and CDR2 is SFDVKD. This CDR3 spans 16 amino acids. V gave up 9 bases and J gave up 4 bases, with 21 bases separating them. The CDR3 here is CATGSAGSQEYNEQFF. In DNA, the CDR3 is TGTGCCACCGGGAGTGCGGGGTCCCAAGAATACAATGAGCAGTTCTTC.

The CDR3: CASRSGQYNEQFF. The CDR3 DNA is TGTGCCAGTAGGAGCGGACAATACAATGAGCAGTTCTTC. V usage is TRBV19 and J usage is TRBJ2-1; perhaps D is TRBD1 or TRBD2 (5 bases each). CDR1 is LNHDA and CDR2 is SQIVND in the germline V gene (reference sequence). Trimming stripped 6 bases from V and 4 bases from J, with 10 bases between. This CDR3 contains 13 residues.

This clonotype was detected many times. The chain is built from TRBV28 and TRBJ2-7; 12 bases line up with TRBD2. Germline CDR1 MDHEN, CDR2 SYDVKM. This CDR3 region has 13 residues. The V gene end was trimmed by 6 bases and the J gene end by 6 bases; junction bases not matched to a gene: 3. The CDR3 reads CASRSGLAGEQYF. Here the CDR3 DNA reads TGTGCCAGCAGGTCGGGACTAGCGGGCGAGCAGTACTTC.

This clonotype occurred many times. The V and J genes are TRBV3-1 and TRBJ1-5; D remains ambiguous. The CDR3 length is 13 residues. V was trimmed by 0 bases and J by 6 bases, leaving 6 bases between them. Germline V CDR1 and CDR2: LGHDT, YNNKEL (reference sequence). The CDR3 is CASSQDVFQPQHF. The CDR3, as DNA: TGTGCCAGCAGCCAAGATGTTTTTCAGCCCCAGCATTTT.

This clonotype was counted at least ten times. The chain carries TRBV7-8 and TRBJ1-1, with a tentative D call TRBD1 (5 bases). Trimming stripped 0 bases from V and 1 base from J, with 21 bases between. CDR3 length equals 19 residues. Germline V gene lookup returns CDR1 SGHVS and CDR2 FQNEAQ. The CDR3 region has the DNA TGTGCCAGCAGCTTAGCGCTTGTTAGGGGTGGGACGTCGAACACTGAAGCTTTCTTT. Amino acids: CASSLALVRGGTSNTEAFF.

This clonotype was detected ten times or more. The rearrangement links TRBV10-2 to TRBJ2-1; the match to TRBD2 covers 7 bases. Germline V lookup: CDR1 WSHSY, CDR2 SAAADI. The CDR3 runs to 16 residues. The V and J ends lost 0 bases and 4 bases, in that order; junction bases with no gene match: 6. The CDR3 region has the DNA TGCGCCAGCAGTGAGTCGCAGGCTAGCGGTTACAATGAGCAGTTCTTC. Amino acids: CASSESQASGYNEQFF.

Many counts were recorded for this clonotype. DNA of the CDR3: TGTGCCAGCAGTTACCCGCCTCCGGGAGGGTTGGCGAACACTGAAGCTTTCTTT. As protein: CASSYPPPGGLANTEAFF. The gene calls are TRBV6-1 and TRBJ1-1, with D hard to call. The CDR3 consists of 18 residues. V gave up 5 bases and J gave up 1 base, with 23 bases separating them. Looked up from germline, CDR1 is MNHNS and CDR2 is SASEGT.

V gene TRBV5-1 combines with J gene TRBJ1-2, with unresolved D. This CDR3 has 12 amino acids. The V and J ends lost 6 bases and 6 bases respectively, with 12 bases between them. The germline V gene has CDR1 SGHRS and CDR2 YFSETQ. CDR3 protein: CASTKDGHGYTF. DNA of the CDR3: TGCGCCAGCACCAAGGACGGCCATGGCTACACCTTC.

This clonotype was seen a handful of times. The V call is TRBV2, the J call TRBJ2-1; 9 nucleotides line up with TRBD1. Trimming cost V 6 bases and J 3 bases; bases outside gene matches: 9. Germline CDR1 and CDR2: SNHLY and FYNNEI. The CDR3 is made up of 16 amino acids. CDR3 loop: CASRDDGQGLYNEQFF. In DNA, the CDR3 is TGTGCCAGCAGGGACGACGGACAGGGGCTCTACAATGAGCAGTTCTTC.

In its sample, this clonotype was seen many times. V usage is TRBV29-1 and J usage is TRBJ2-7; tentatively, D is TRBD1 (6 bases). Germline CDR1 reads SQVTM; CDR2 reads ANQGSEA. This CDR3 region has 12 residues. V lost 7 bases and J lost 1, with 11 bases in between. The CDR3 nucleotides are TGCAGCGGGGGGCGGACGTCCTACGAGCAGTACTTC. This encodes CSGGRTSYEQYF.